These T cell receptor beta chains were read from a single sample in a study of blood T cell repertoires in COVID-19. Only in-frame clones appear in the TCRdb table, and some are missing; sequencing was by immunoSEQ multiplex PCR. The sample lists 90,000 or so clones, 86% occurring once. The sample comprised peripheral blood. The receptors shown here come from a man aged 60 to 69 with acute or convalescent COVID-19. CDR3s include the opening cysteine and the closing phenylalanine or tryptophan.

J gene: TRBJ2-1
V gene: TRBV5-4
CDR3 protein: CASSRQVSYNEQFF

J gene: TRBJ2-3
V gene: TRBV7-9
CDR3 protein: CASSFGTSGSGTDTQYF

J gene: TRBJ2-1
V gene: TRBV7-2
CDR3 protein: CASSLGQGLAGYNEQFF

J gene: TRBJ1-2
V gene: TRBV7-2
CDR3 protein: CASSLENRGFYGYTF

J gene: TRBJ1-1
V gene: TRBV7-2
CDR3 protein: CASSLSSGNTEAFF

J gene: TRBJ2-1
V gene: TRBV15
CDR3 protein: CATSRERTGNYNEQFF

J gene: TRBJ1-2
V gene: TRBV15
CDR3 protein: CATSRDRPDSLLNYGYTF

J gene: TRBJ1-2
V gene: TRBV19
CDR3 protein: CASSPGGSYGYTF

J gene: TRBJ1-5
V gene: TRBV19
CDR3 protein: CASSTGTRNSNQPQHF

J gene: TRBJ2-2
V gene: TRBV9
CDR3 protein: CASSGQGAGTGELFF

J gene: TRBJ1-3
V gene: TRBV3-1/TRBV3-2
CDR3 protein: CASSPGEVLGNTIYF

J gene: TRBJ1-5
V gene: TRBV6-6
CDR3 protein: CASSQDREDQPQHF

J gene: TRBJ1-1
V gene: TRBV7-9
CDR3 protein: CASSLGQKAFF

J gene: TRBJ2-5
V gene: TRBV15
CDR3 protein: CATSRDRGQLYQETQYF

J gene: TRBJ1-5
V gene: TRBV11-2
CDR3 protein: CASSLGRGEQPQHF

J gene: TRBJ2-1
V gene: TRBV20-1
CDR3 protein: CSASLGGSKRNEQFF

J gene: TRBJ2-2
V gene: TRBV6-2/TRBV6-3
CDR3 protein: CASSLLSGTGELFF

J gene: TRBJ1-2
V gene: TRBV9
CDR3 protein: CASSVIGQGDYGYTF

J gene: TRBJ2-5
V gene: TRBV6-1
CDR3 protein: CASSEPRTGYQETQYF

J gene: TRBJ2-3
V gene: TRBV5-1
CDR3 protein: CASSAVAGATDTQYF

J gene: TRBJ2-2
V gene: TRBV5-1
CDR3 protein: CASSQRQGATGELFF

J gene: TRBJ1-5
V gene: TRBV19
CDR3 protein: CASSPDVGGGNQPQHF

J gene: TRBJ1-2
V gene: TRBV11-2
CDR3 protein: CASSLRGLYGYTF

J gene: TRBJ2-2
V gene: TRBV7-3
CDR3 protein: CASSSRLAGAGELFF

J gene: TRBJ1-3
V gene: TRBV18
CDR3 protein: CASSPMGATSGNTIYF

J gene: TRBJ1-2
V gene: TRBV19
CDR3 protein: CASSFGTAYGYTF

J gene: TRBJ2-5
V gene: TRBV11-2
CDR3 protein: CASSAQAGGPLSAQYF

J gene: TRBJ1-5
V gene: TRBV5-8
CDR3 protein: CASSRGQGGNQPQHF

J gene: TRBJ2-5
V gene: TRBV6-1
CDR3 protein: CASSEGAMGMTQYF

J gene: TRBJ2-7
V gene: TRBV12-3/TRBV12-4
CDR3 protein: CASSTRQTYEQYF

J gene: TRBJ1-6
V gene: TRBV30
CDR3 protein: CAWRGQGVVSPLHF

J gene: TRBJ1-4
V gene: TRBV11-2
CDR3 protein: CASSVGINEKLFF

J gene: TRBJ2-1
V gene: TRBV11-3
CDR3 protein: CASSLTSGTREQFF

J gene: TRBJ2-7
V gene: TRBV27
CDR3 protein: CASSLQGRNYEQYF

J gene: TRBJ1-6
V gene: TRBV5-1
CDR3 protein: CASSLLTSSSYNSPLHF

J gene: TRBJ1-1
V gene: TRBV7-9
CDR3 protein: CASRPDTGERTEAFF

J gene: TRBJ2-2
V gene: TRBV12-3/TRBV12-4
CDR3 protein: CASRRDAGELFF

J gene: TRBJ2-1
V gene: TRBV7-2
CDR3 protein: CASSPPVGLSSSYNEQFF

J gene: TRBJ2-5
V gene: TRBV18
CDR3 protein: CASSPLQRGSQETQYF

J gene: TRBJ1-6
V gene: TRBV19
CDR3 protein: CASSHRGAVNRSPLHF

J gene: TRBJ2-3
V gene: TRBV19
CDR3 protein: CASSILVADTQYF

J gene: TRBJ2-5
V gene: TRBV3-1/TRBV3-2
CDR3 protein: CASSQDGTSDWKTQYF

J gene: TRBJ1-2
V gene: TRBV2
CDR3 protein: CASTYFYGYTF

J gene: TRBJ1-2
V gene: TRBV9
CDR3 protein: CASSAEQGALRF

J gene: TRBJ2-5
V gene: TRBV18
CDR3 protein: CASSQGTSGRRRETQYF

J gene: TRBJ1-1
V gene: TRBV6-4
CDR3 protein: CASSEGPGIEAFF

J gene: TRBJ1-2
V gene: TRBV5-1
CDR3 protein: CASSVTDRGQDYGYTF

J gene: TRBJ1-2
V gene: TRBV6-6
CDR3 protein: CASRRTGTALYGYTF

J gene: TRBJ2-3
V gene: TRBV7-2
CDR3 protein: CASSLDWREGGLGTDTQYF

J gene: TRBJ1-1
V gene: TRBV7-9
CDR3 protein: CASSLSGVVAFF

J gene: TRBJ2-5
V gene: TRBV27
CDR3 protein: CASSRTGGQETQYF

J gene: TRBJ1-2
V gene: TRBV29-1
CDR3 protein: CSVERQLYGYTF

J gene: TRBJ1-6
V gene: TRBV30
CDR3 protein: CAWSLSGDRDSANNSPLHF

J gene: TRBJ2-2
V gene: TRBV5-1
CDR3 protein: CASRDMTSTTGELFF

J gene: TRBJ2-2
V gene: TRBV4-3
CDR3 protein: CASSQVRNTGELFF

J gene: TRBJ2-3
V gene: TRBV9
CDR3 protein: CASSEGGGTSTDTQYF

J gene: TRBJ1-1
V gene: TRBV5-4
CDR3 protein: CASSPPTGGNTEAFF

J gene: TRBJ2-2
V gene: TRBV7-9
CDR3 protein: CASSPRTSGRKTGELFF

J gene: TRBJ1-1
V gene: TRBV4-3
CDR3 protein: CASSQDGRDLSEAFF